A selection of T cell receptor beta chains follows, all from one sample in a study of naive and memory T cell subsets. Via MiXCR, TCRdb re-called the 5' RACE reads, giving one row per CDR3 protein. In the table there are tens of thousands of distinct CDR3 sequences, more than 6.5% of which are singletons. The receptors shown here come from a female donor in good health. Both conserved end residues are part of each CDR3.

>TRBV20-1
CSARTGPMNTEAFF
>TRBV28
CASSLNRAVYGYTF
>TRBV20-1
CRTTSGGYNEQFF
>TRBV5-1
CASSLIVHMNTEAFF
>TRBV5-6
CASSPPRGGNTGELFF
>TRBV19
CASSRGGTGELFF
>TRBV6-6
CASSYSGQGNQPQHF
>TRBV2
CASRYTGLARETQYF
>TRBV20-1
CSATDRTGWNEKLFF
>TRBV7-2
CASSLLRGRGEQFF
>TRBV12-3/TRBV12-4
CASSLTGSVTEAFF
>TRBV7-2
CASSLVQGGTGELFF
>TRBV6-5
CASSYSRTGTGGYEQYF
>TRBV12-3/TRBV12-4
CASSPRTGRSDTQYF
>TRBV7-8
CASIKGLGNEKLFF
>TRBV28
CASSLTASGRNYNEQFF
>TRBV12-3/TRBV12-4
CASSLRVQVSSYEQYF
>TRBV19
CASSIDGTSRNEQFF
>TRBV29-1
CSVEVAGPYEQYF
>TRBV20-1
CSARVLGADTQYF
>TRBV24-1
CATTRNGMDETQYF
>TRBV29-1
CSVAGLAGGSYNEQFF
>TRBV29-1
CSVFMGTGTGELFF
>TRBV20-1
CSAARDRVGGYTF
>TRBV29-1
CSVDGRLAGGNEQFF
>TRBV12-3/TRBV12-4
CASSWGVGYSEQYF
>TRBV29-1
CSVSNKQGWEQFF
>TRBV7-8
CASSLGALGAFF
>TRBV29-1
CSVKLQGAWDEQYF
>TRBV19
CASSARTGGGYTF
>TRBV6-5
CASSYWTGGGEQFF